A single sample gave rise to the 9 T cell receptor beta chains below, sequenced in a study of OX40 agonist ivuxolimab in advanced cancers. Measured with immunoSEQ multiplex PCR; TCRdb has only the in-frame clones, and not every one. The data hold 75,000 to 100,000 clones, with about 92% observed a single time. The sequenced sample was CD4+ or CD8+ T cells sorted from blood, obtained in a trial of the OX40 agonist ivuxolimab. The receptors come from an adult with an advanced solid tumor such as melanoma, head and neck, liver or kidney cancer.

This chain uses TRBV29-1 with TRBJ2-1; no clear D. Germline CDR1 SQVTM, CDR2 ANQGSEA. Trimming pared 1 base from V and 7 bases from J, leaving 8 bases between. This CDR3 has 12 amino acids. The CDR3 nucleotides read TGCAGCGTTGAAGTCGGGCTTAATGAGCAGTTCTTC. Translation gives CSVEVGLNEQFF.

The sample holds one count of this clone. J is TRBJ2-6 and V is TRBV5-8; possible D gene TRBD1, 5 bases. V was clipped by 2 bases and J by 2 bases, with 20 bases between them. This CDR3 region has 19 residues. Germline assignment: CDR1 SGHTS and CDR2 YDEGEE. CDR3 DNA sequence: TGTGCCAGCAGCTTAGAAATGGCAGGGTCCTTAGCTGGGGCCAACGTCCTGACTTTC. It specifies CASSLEMAGSLAGANVLTF.

This clone was recorded once. The chain recombines TRBV9 with TRBJ2-1; D remains unclear. The length of the CDR3 is 15 residues. CDR1 is SGDLS, CDR2 YYNGEE, per germline. Trimming took off 0 bases at V and 4 bases at J, with 11 bases between the two ends. The chain's CDR3 is CASSVGQAAYNEQFF. The CDR3 DNA reads TGTGCCAGCAGCGTAGGCCAGGCCGCATACAATGAGCAGTTCTTC.

The rearrangement uses TRBV9 and TRBJ2-1; the D gene is possibly TRBD1 (5 bases). The V gene lost 5 bases and the J gene lost 10 bases, with 16 bases spanning the gap. Germline V gene lookup returns CDR1 SGDLS and CDR2 YYNGEE. The length of the CDR3 is 13 residues. CDR3 protein: CASRSLGALEQFF. The CDR3 DNA reads TGTGCCAGCAGAAGTCTAGGGGCACTAGAGCAGTTCTTC.

The chain couples TRBV9 to TRBJ2-7; D call uncertain. The CDR3 runs 14 residues. Trimming shortened V by 1 base and J by 5 bases, and 13 bases separated the two germline ends. The germline V gene has CDR1 SGDLS and CDR2 YYNGEE. The CDR3 DNA sequence: TGTGCCAGCAGCGTATCAACCAGACCTGACGAGCAGTACTTC. Protein: CASSVSTRPDEQYF.

The CDR3 DNA sequence: TGTGCCTGGAGTGACGGGACAGGGTCCCGCGAGCAGTACTTC. This translates into CAWSDGTGSREQYF. This chain connects TRBV30 to TRBJ2-7; 9 nucleotides line up with TRBD1. The CDR3 contains 14 residues. V lost 1 base, J lost 6 bases, and 7 bases stayed unmatched. CDR1 and CDR2 from the germline V gene are GTSNPN and SVGIG (reference sequence).

The CDR3 DNA sequence: TGTGCCAGCAGTTATTGGGCAGGGGCGCGAGAGACCCAGTACTTC. It is translated as CASSYWAGARETQYF. V is TRBV6-6 and J is TRBJ2-5; TRBD1 is a possible D gene (6 bases). This CDR3 comprises 15 residues. V lost 3 bases and J lost 4, with 15 bases in between. The V gene's germline CDR1 is MNHNY and CDR2 SVGAGI (reference sequence).

V is TRBV4-3 and J is TRBJ1-2; perhaps TRBD1 as D (5 bases). Germline values: CDR1 LGHNA, CDR2 YSLEER. The CDR3 has 15 amino acids. Between the trimmed V and J ends, which lost 4 bases and 5 bases, there was a span of 17 bases. In nucleotides, the CDR3 is TGCGCCAGCAGCCGGGGCGTTTGGCAGCCTTATGGCTACACCTTC. Amino acid sequence: CASSRGVWQPYGYTF.

The rearrangement uses TRBV19 and TRBJ1-1; a possible D gene is TRBD1 (6 bases). The CDR3 is 14 amino acids. Trimming left V 6 bases short and J 1 base short, with 12 bases between. Germline assignment: CDR1 LNHDA and CDR2 SQIVND (reference sequence). Written as DNA, the CDR3 is TGTGCCAGTAGCGTACAGGGCAGGAACACTGAAGCTTTCTTT. Translation: CASSVQGRNTEAFF. The whole variable domain, remainder taken from reference TRBV19 and TRBJ1-1, is DGGITQSPKYLFRKEGQNVTLSCEQNLNHDAMYWYRQDPGQGLRLIYYSQIVNDFQKGDIAEGYSVSREKKESFPLTVTSAQKNPTAFYLCASSVQGRNTEAFFGQGTRLTVV.